This record looks at one T cell receptor (beta chain) sequence and its context. Repertoires were generated with immunoSEQ multiplex PCR, while TCRdb's copy carries only in-frame clones and drops some. This table has 160,000 or so clones, roughly 82% appearing once. This record belongs to a study of blood T cell repertoires in COVID-19. CDR1 is SGHRS and CDR2 is YFSETQ in the germline V gene. V was clipped by 4 bases and J by 4 bases, with 16 bases between them. This CDR3 contains 15 residues. The chain combines TRBV5-1 with TRBJ2-3; a weak D match, TRBD1 (7 bases). This receptor was taken from a man in his forties or fifties who had recovered from COVID-19. Sequenced material: PBMCs or T cells enriched from blood (not recorded which). The chain's CDR3 is CASSPQGPGADTQYF. DNA for the CDR3: TGCGCCAGCAGCCCACAGGGGCCGGGAGCAGATACGCAGTATTTT. The full variable domain, with the rest looked up from reference TRBV5-1 and TRBJ2-3, is KAGVTQTPRYLIKTRGQQVTLSCSPISGHRSVSWYQQTPGQGLQFLFEYFSETQRNKGNFPGRFSGRQFSNSRSEMNVSTLELGDSALYLCASSPQGPGADTQYFGPGTRLTVL.